This TCR beta chain derives from a study of cytomegalovirus exposure and HLA in healthy donors. Generated by immunoSEQ multiplex PCR, the TCRdb table keeps only in-frame clones and is missing some. The sample records approximately 150,000 clones, over 80% being singletons. In germline, CDR1 is SEHNR, CDR2 FQNEAQ (reference sequence). Germline trimming cut 1 base from V and 3 bases from J; bases unmatched to any gene: 8. This CDR3 is 16 amino acids long. The chain is built from TRBV7-9 and TRBJ2-7; 8 nucleotides agree with TRBD1. This TCR was sampled from a young man in good health and CMV-seropositive. The material sequenced was PBMCs. The CDR3 is CASSLVARTGRYEQYF. The CDR3 DNA follows: TGTGCCAGCAGCTTAGTGGCTCGGACAGGGCGCTACGAGCAGTACTTC.